The subject of this entry is one TCR beta chain. The antigen remains unidentified. This sample was included in a study of vaccination effects on CD4 cells after COVID-19. The CDR3 loop spans 16 amino acids. The germline gives CDR1 KGHSH, CDR2 LQKENI. The V segment lost 3 bases and the J segment 7 bases; nucleotides outside the gene matches: 12. CD4+ T cell isolation took place after 10 days of culture. All study participants received two doses of BNT162b2 or mRNA-1273 vaccine. Only in-frame clones appear in the TCRdb table, and some are missing; sequencing was by immunoSEQ multiplex PCR. The table shows 37,000 or so clones, with 65% to 75% occurring only once.

J is TRBJ1-5 and V is TRBV18, with TRBD1 matching 7 bases. The source is a human donor who received a COVID-19 vaccine. The sample in question was CD4+ T cells from PBMCs cultured without peptide, obtained after COVID-19 vaccination. This CDR3 is CASSPIPGTEGQPQHF. In nucleotides, the CDR3 is TGTGCCAGCTCACCTATTCCCGGGACAGAGGGACAGCCCCAGCATTTT.